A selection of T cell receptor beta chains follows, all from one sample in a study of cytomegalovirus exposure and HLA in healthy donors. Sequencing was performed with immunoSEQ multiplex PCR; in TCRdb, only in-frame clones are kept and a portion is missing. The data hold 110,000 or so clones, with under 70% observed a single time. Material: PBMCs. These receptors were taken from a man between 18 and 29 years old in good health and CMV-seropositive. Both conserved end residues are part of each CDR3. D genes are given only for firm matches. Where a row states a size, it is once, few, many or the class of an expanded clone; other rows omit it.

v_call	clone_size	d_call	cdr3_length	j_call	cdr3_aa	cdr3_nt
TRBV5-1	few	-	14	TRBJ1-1	CASSSRTPNTEAFF	TGCGCCAGCAGCTCCAGGACTCCGAACACTGAAGCTTTCTTT
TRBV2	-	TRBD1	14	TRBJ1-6	CASSWTGGNSPLHF	TGTGCCAGCAGTTGGACAGGGGGAAATTCACCCCTCCACTTT
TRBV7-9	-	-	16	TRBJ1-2	CASSLGQSQGGYGYTF	TGTGCCAGCAGCCTCGGACAGTCCCAAGGGGGCTATGGCTACACCTTC
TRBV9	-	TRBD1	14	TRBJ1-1	CASSKTGEATEAFF	TGTGCCAGCAGCAAAACAGGGGAGGCCACTGAAGCTTTCTTT
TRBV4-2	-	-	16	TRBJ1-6	CASSQFLSSYNSPLHF	TGTGCCAGCAGCCAATTTTTGAGCTCCTATAATTCACCCCTCCACTTT
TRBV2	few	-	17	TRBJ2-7	CASSDPHGTGSNYEQYF	TGTGCCAGCAGTGACCCCCACGGAACAGGGAGTAACTACGAGCAGTACTTC
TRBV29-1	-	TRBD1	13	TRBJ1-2	CSTTGGPGYGYTF	TGCAGCACAACAGGGGGCCCCGGCTATGGCTACACCTTC
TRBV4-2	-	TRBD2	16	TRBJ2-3	CASSQVRRGDTDTQYF	TGTGCCAGCAGCCAAGTAAGGCGGGGGGACACAGATACGCAGTATTTT
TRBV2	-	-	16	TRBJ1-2	CASSELGTGTYYGYTF	TGTGCCAGCAGTGAATTAGGTACAGGGACCTACTATGGCTACACCTTC
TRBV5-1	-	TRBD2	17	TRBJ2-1	CASSPLTGGSSYNEQFF	TGCGCCAGCAGCCCCTTGACGGGGGGTAGCTCCTACAATGAGCAGTTCTTC
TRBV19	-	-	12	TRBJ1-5	CASSPHNQPQHF	TGTGCCAGTAGTCCACACAATCAGCCCCAGCATTTT
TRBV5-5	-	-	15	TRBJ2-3	CASSLGVSEFSTQYF	TGTGCCAGCAGTTTGGGGGTGAGCGAGTTCAGTACGCAGTATTTT
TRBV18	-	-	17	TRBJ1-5	CASSGTYLQGGAQPQHF	TGTGCCAGCTCCGGTACGTACCTCCAGGGCGGGGCTCAGCCCCAGCATTTT